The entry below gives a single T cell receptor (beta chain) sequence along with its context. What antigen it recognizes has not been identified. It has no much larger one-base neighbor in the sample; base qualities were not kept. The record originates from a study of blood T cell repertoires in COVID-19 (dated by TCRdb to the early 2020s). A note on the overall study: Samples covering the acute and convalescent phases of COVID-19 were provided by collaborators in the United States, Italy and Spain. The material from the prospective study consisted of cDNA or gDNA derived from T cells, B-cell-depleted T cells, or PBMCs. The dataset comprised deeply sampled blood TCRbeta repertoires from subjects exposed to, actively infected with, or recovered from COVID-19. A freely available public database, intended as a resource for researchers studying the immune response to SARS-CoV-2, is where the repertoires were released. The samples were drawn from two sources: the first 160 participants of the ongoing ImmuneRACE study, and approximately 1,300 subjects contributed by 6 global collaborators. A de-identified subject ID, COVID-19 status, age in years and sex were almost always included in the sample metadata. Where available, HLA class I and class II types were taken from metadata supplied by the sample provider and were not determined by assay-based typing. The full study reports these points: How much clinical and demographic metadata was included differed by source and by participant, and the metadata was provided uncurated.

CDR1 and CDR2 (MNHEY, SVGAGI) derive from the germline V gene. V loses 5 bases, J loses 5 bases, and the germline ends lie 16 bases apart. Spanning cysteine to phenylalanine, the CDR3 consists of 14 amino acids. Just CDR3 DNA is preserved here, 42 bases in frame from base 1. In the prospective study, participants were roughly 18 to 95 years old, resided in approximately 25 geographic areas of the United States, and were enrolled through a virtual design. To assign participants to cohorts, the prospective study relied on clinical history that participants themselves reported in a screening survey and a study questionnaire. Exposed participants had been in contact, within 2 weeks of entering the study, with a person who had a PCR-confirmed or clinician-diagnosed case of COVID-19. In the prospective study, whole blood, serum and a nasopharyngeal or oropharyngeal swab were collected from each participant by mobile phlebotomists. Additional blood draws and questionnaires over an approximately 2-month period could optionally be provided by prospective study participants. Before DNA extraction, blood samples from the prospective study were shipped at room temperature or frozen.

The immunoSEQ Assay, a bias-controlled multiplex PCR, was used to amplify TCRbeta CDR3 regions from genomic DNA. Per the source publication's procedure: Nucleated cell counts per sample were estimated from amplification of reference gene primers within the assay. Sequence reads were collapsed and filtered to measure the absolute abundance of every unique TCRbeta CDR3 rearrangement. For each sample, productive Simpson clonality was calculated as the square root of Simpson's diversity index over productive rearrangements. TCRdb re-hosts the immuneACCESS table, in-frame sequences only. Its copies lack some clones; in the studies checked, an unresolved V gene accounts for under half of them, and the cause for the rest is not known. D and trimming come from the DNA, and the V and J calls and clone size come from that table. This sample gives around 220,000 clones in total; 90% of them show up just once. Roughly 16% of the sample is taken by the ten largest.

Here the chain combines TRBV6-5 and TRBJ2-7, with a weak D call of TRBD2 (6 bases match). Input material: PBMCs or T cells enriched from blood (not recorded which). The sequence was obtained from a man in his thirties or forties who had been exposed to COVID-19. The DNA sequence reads TGTGCCAGCAGTCCTGATGTAGCGGCCCACGAGCAGTACTTC. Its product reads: CASSPDVAAHEQYF.